This T cell receptor beta chain was profiled in a study of blood T cells in healthy people across ages. The second PCR ran about 6 to 12 cycles with a sample-barcoded 5' primer and J-beta primers. TCRdb reanalysed the 5' RACE reads using MiXCR and keeps one entry per CDR3 protein. The table includes hundreds of thousands of distinct CDR3 sequences, roughly 21% detected once. A single count supports this clonotype. Germline CDR1 is DFQATT and CDR2 is SNEGSKA (reference sequence). The CDR3 totals 15 residues. V lost 5 bases and J lost 7; bases outside the gene matches: 9. V is TRBV20-1 and J is TRBJ2-1, with 12 bases identical to TRBD2. This TCR was sampled from a man between 70 and 80 years old in good health. Material: blood. CDR3 in DNA: TGCAGTGCTCTTAGACTAGCGGGAGAGGATAATGAGCAGTTCTTC. Translating it yields CSALRLAGEDNEQFF.